Given below is one T cell receptor (beta chain) in context. Its antigen is unidentified. The data were obtained in a study of blood T cells in healthy people across ages. Study-wide results and limits: Strong correlation existed between TCR beta diversity and naive T cell percentage. A greater number of naive CD4+ cells and higher diversity distinguished long-lived donors from aged donors.

Aged roughly 6 to 95, donors were systemically healthy Caucasians from Russia. Each individual donor underwent a draw of ten milliliters of peripheral blood. The second PCR ran about 6 to 11 cycles with a sample-barcoded 5' primer and J-beta primers. TCRdb independently ran MiXCR on the 5' RACE reads; one entry per CDR3 protein. The sample lists about 1,800,000 distinct CDR3 sequences, 28% seen once, with 7.7% in the top ten. V was trimmed by 3 bases and J by 6 bases, leaving 10 bases between them. Germline loops: CDR1 SEHNR, CDR2 FQNEAQ (reference sequence). The CDR3 contains 13 residues. Sequences were obtained from blood. The rearrangement joins TRBV7-9 to TRBJ2-3; D gene unclear. The sequence was obtained from a woman aged 25-40 years in good health. DNA of the CDR3: TGTGCCAGCAGCTTGGCCTCCTTCGATACGCAGTATTTT. Protein sequence: CASSLASFDTQYF.